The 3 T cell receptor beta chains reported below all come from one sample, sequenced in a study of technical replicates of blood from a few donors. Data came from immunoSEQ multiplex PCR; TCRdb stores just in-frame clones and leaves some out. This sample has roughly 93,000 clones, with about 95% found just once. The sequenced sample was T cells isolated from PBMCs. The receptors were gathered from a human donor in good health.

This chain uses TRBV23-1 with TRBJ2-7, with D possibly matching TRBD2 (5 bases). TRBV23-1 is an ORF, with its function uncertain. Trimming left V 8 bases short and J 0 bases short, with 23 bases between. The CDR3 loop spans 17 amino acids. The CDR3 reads CASEPGSSRRVSYEQYF. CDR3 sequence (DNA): TGCGCCAGCGAACCGGGGTCCTCCCGCCGGGTCTCCTACGAGCAGTACTTC.

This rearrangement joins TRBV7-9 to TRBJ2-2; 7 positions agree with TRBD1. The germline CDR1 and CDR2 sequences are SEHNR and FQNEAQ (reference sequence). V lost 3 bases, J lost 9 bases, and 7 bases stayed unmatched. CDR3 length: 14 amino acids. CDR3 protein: CASSFPTGARELFF. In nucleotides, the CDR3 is TGTGCCAGCAGCTTCCCTACAGGGGCCCGGGAGCTGTTTTTT.

CDR3 sequence: CASSVSPFTTEYEQYF. DNA for the CDR3: TGTGCCAGCAGCGTATCCCCCTTTACGACAGAATACGAGCAGTACTTC. J is TRBJ2-7 and V is TRBV9; D possibly corresponds to TRBD1 (5 bases). CDR1 and CDR2 from the germline V gene are SGDLS and YYNGEE. The CDR3 sequence is 16 residues long. Deletions cut 1 base from V and 4 bases from J, with 18 bases between.